This TCR beta chain was identified in a study of blood T cells in healthy people across ages. Combining a sample-barcoded 5' primer with a J-beta primer mix, a second PCR ran for roughly 7 to 12 cycles. Every cDNA was tagged by a template-switch adaptor with 12 random nucleotides. TCRdb analysed the 5' RACE reads with MiXCR anew, one entry per CDR3 protein. The sample has hundreds of thousands of distinct CDR3 sequences, roughly 50% seen once. CDR3 length: 16 amino acids. Trimming took 2 bases from V and 5 from J; bases not matched to a gene: 8. Germline CDR1 and CDR2: MNHEY and SMNVEV (reference sequence). PBMCs were isolated at a quantity of at least 6 million per sample. This clonotype was observed a handful of times.

This chain joins TRBV27 and TRBJ2-2; 7 bases are a match to TRBD1. The specimen was blood. The clonotype originates from an older man in good health. The CDR3 loop is CASSLRKAGGTGELFF. Written as DNA, the CDR3 is TGTGCCAGCAGTTTAAGAAAGGCAGGGGGTACCGGGGAGCTGTTTTTT.